The TCR beta chain under discussion was sequenced for a study of blood T cell repertoires in COVID-19. Participant-given clinical history determined each cohort assignment. Looked up from germline, CDR1 is MNHEY and CDR2 is SVGAGI. The CDR3 is made up of 14 amino acids. V shed 6 bases and J shed 4 bases, with 15 bases lying between them. Using immunoSEQ multiplex PCR, the repertoire was profiled, and TCRdb retains in-frame clones only, with some absent. The sample shows 180,000 or so clones, more than 65% of them seen only once. The specimen sequenced was PBMCs or T cells enriched from blood (not recorded which). This receptor was identified in a man between 45 and 60 years old who had recovered from COVID-19. The J gene is TRBJ1-1, the V gene TRBV6-5, with D perhaps matching TRBD1 (5 bases). In nucleotides, the CDR3 is TGTGCCAGCAGCGTAAGATGGGGGGGCACTGAAGCTTTCTTT. Translating gives CASSVRWGGTEAFF.